The rows below give T cell receptor beta chains drawn from one sample of a study of T cells in Graves' hyperthyroidism and ophthalmopathy. TCRdb reprocessed the multiplex PCR reads with MiXCR, giving one entry per CDR3 protein. The data contain 550,000 to 800,000 distinct CDR3 sequences, around 16% of them seen just once; the ten biggest clones take up around a sixth. The sequenced sample was blood. Receptors were obtained from a middle-aged man with Graves' hyperthyroidism. CDR3s include the opening cysteine and the closing phenylalanine or tryptophan. The D gene is left open where the match is weak. Size values are once, few and many counts, or a class for expanded clones, and some rows have none.

cdr3_aa cdr3_nt j_call v_call clone_size d_call
CSARDGTGRGYEQFF TGCAGTGCTAGAGATGGGACAGGTCGGGGCTATGAGCAGTTCTTC TRBJ2-1 TRBV20-1 many TRBD1
CSVDTTENEKLFF TGCAGCGTTGACACAACAGAGAATGAAAAACTGTTTTTT TRBJ1-4 TRBV29-1 - -
CASSPPLREGTDTQYF TGTGCCAGCAGCCCACCTCTCAGGGAGGGGACAGATACGCAGTATTTT TRBJ2-3 TRBV7-8 - TRBD2
CASSRWEPEEGNEKLFF TGTGCCAGCAGCCGCTGGGAACCAGAGGAAGGTAATGAAAAACTGTTTTTT TRBJ1-4 TRBV28 many -
CASRRGSPTGELFF TGTGCCAGCAGACGGGGGAGCCCAACCGGGGAGCTGTTTTTT TRBJ2-2 TRBV28 many -
CASSPPGRAEKLFF TGTGCCAGTAGCCCCCCCGGCCGTGCTGAAAAACTGTTTTTT TRBJ1-4 TRBV19 - -
CASSSAGDYYNEQFF TGTGCCAGCAGTTCGGCTGGGGACTACTACAATGAGCAGTTCTTC TRBJ2-1 TRBV27 - TRBD2
CASSLPFREKGEQYF TGCGCCAGCAGCCTCCCCTTTCGGGAGAAAGGCGAGCAGTACTTC TRBJ2-7 TRBV4-1 - -
CASSPGQTYSNQPQHF TGTGCCAGCAGTCCGGGACAGACTTATAGCAATCAGCCCCAGCATTTT TRBJ1-5 TRBV12-3/TRBV12-4 many TRBD1
CASSQELGIEAFF TGCGCCAGCAGCCAAGAATTGGGGATTGAAGCTTTCTTT TRBJ1-1 TRBV4-3 - -
CASSLNNNSPLHF TGTGCCAGCAGTTTAAATAATAATTCACCCCTCCACTTT TRBJ1-6 TRBV12-3/TRBV12-4 many -
CASSLEAGGNEQFF TGTGCCAGCAGCCTCGAGGCAGGGGGCAATGAGCAGTTCTTC TRBJ2-1 TRBV7-9 many TRBD1
CASSYFSGPTYEQYF TGTGCCAGCAGTTACTTCAGCGGGCCTACCTACGAGCAGTACTTC TRBJ2-7 TRBV6-5 many -
CASTEGGEVHNEQFF TGTGCCAGCACTGAGGGGGGCGAGGTCCACAATGAGCAGTTCTTC TRBJ2-1 TRBV28 - -
CASSSHREQETQYF TGTGCCAGCAGCTCCCACAGGGAACAAGAGACCCAGTACTTC TRBJ2-5 TRBV11-2 few -
CASCIPGQLQETQYF TGTGCCAGCTGTATTCCGGGACAGCTCCAAGAGACCCAGTACTTC TRBJ2-5 TRBV28 many TRBD1
CASSNNPGGNQPQHF TGTGCCAGCAGCAATAATCCAGGGGGTAATCAGCCCCAGCATTTT TRBJ1-5 TRBV6-1 - TRBD1
CASSLGGLANTGELFF TGTGCCAGCAGCTTGGGAGGCCTAGCAAACACCGGGGAGCTGTTTTTT TRBJ2-2 TRBV11-3 many -
CASSIPAGEVDTQYF TGTGCCAGCAGTATACCAGCGGGAGAGGTAGATACGCAGTATTTT TRBJ2-3 TRBV28 many TRBD2
CASSPWDGEETQYF TGTGCCAGCAGTCCGTGGGACGGGGAAGAGACCCAGTACTTC TRBJ2-5 TRBV6-1 many -
CASSQEAQPRRNEQFF TGTGCCAGCAGCCAAGAGGCCCAACCGAGAAGAAATGAGCAGTTCTTC TRBJ2-1 TRBV14 - -
CASTKTSARLYNEQFF TGTGCCAGCACCAAAACAAGCGCTCGATTATACAATGAGCAGTTCTTC TRBJ2-1 TRBV6-1 many -
CASSTQRGREQFF TGTGCCAGTAGTACGCAAAGAGGGCGGGAGCAGTTCTTC TRBJ2-1 TRBV19 - -
CASSLADYEQFF TGTGCCAGCAGCTTAGCAGACTACGAGCAGTTCTTC TRBJ2-1 TRBV7-9 - -
CASSYSGGYGYTF TGTGCCAGCAGTTACTCAGGGGGCTATGGCTACACCTTC TRBJ1-2 TRBV6-5 many -
CAWSGPAVTGELFF TGTGCCTGGAGCGGACCAGCGGTAACCGGGGAGCTGTTTTTT TRBJ2-2 TRBV30 many -
CASSQDASGDEQYF TGTGCCAGCAGCCAAGATGCTTCGGGCGACGAGCAGTACTTC TRBJ2-7 TRBV3-1 few -
CATSPNPGQGTDTQYF TGTGCCACCAGTCCCAATCCGGGACAGGGCACAGATACGCAGTATTTT TRBJ2-3 TRBV15 many TRBD1
CASSLIDLRPEQFF TGTGCCAGCAGTTTAATAGACCTCCGGCCGGAGCAGTTCTTC TRBJ2-1 TRBV28 few -
CASSLEVGTSDLNEQFF TGTGCCAGCAGCTTAGAGGTCGGGACTAGCGACCTCAATGAGCAGTTCTTC TRBJ2-1 TRBV7-2 many TRBD2
CASSLDLSHTIYF TGTGCCAGCAGCTTAGATCTGTCACACACCATATATTTT TRBJ1-3 TRBV11-2 many -
CASSQDFGGGEETQYF TGCGCCAGCAGCCAAGACTTCGGCGGCGGAGAAGAGACCCAGTACTTC TRBJ2-5 TRBV4-3 - -
CSARDCGCQRFNQYTDTQYF TGCAGTGCTAGAGATTGCGGCTGTCAGAGGTTTAACCAGTACACAGATACGCAGTATTTT TRBJ2-3 TRBV20-1 - -
CASRGLRGDYEQYF TGTGCCAGCAGAGGGCTCAGGGGGGACTACGAGCAGTACTTC TRBJ2-7 TRBV11-2 many -
CASHSKGPQHF TGTGCCAGCCACAGCAAAGGGCCCCAGCATTTT TRBJ1-5 TRBV2 many -
CASSQDSGNNEQFF TGTGCCAGCAGCCAAGATTCCGGGAACAATGAGCAGTTCTTC TRBJ2-1 TRBV3-1 many -
CASSPKIQGARETQYF TGCGCCAGCAGCCCAAAAATACAGGGGGCCAGAGAGACCCAGTACTTC TRBJ2-5 TRBV5-1 many TRBD1
CASSQENTRLNYGYTF TGTGCCAGCAGCCAAGAAAATACCAGGCTGAACTATGGCTACACCTTC TRBJ1-2 TRBV4-2 - -
CASSHAGLAGGELFF TGTGCCAGCAGCCATGCGGGACTAGCAGGCGGGGAGCTGTTTTTT TRBJ2-2 TRBV5-4 - TRBD2
CASSPSGNPYNEQFF TGTGCCAGCTCCCCAAGCGGGAATCCCTACAATGAGCAGTTCTTC TRBJ2-1 TRBV18 few TRBD2
CASSPTGVYGYTF TGTGCCAGCAGTCCCACAGGGGTCTATGGCTACACCTTC TRBJ1-2 TRBV6-1 many TRBD1
CASKASSYEQYF TGCGCCAGCAAGGCTAGCAGCTACGAGCAGTACTTC TRBJ2-7 TRBV10-2 many -
CAISHSTGTYGYTF TGTGCCATCAGCCACTCCACAGGAACCTACGGGTACACCTTC TRBJ1-2 TRBV10-3 - -
CASSSPGGALRTDTQYF TGTGCCAGCAGCTCGCCCGGGGGGGCGCTACGTACCGATACGCAGTATTTT TRBJ2-3 TRBV7-2 many TRBD2
CASSQDVSVGYGYTF TGTGCCAGCAGCCAAGATGTCAGCGTGGGCTATGGCTACACCTTC TRBJ1-2 TRBV14 few -
CASSVAPNTDTQYF TGTGCCAGCAGCGTAGCCCCGAACACAGATACGCAGTATTTT TRBJ2-3 TRBV9 few -
CASREAAGLSTYEQYF TGTGCCAGCAGAGAGGCTGCAGGGCTCTCGACCTACGAGCAGTACTTC TRBJ2-7 TRBV2 - -
CSASDAITDTQYF TGCAGTGCCTCCGACGCAATCACAGATACGCAGTATTTT TRBJ2-3 TRBV20-1 few -
CASSLEQGWFTEAFF TGTGCCAGCAGCTTAGAACAGGGGTGGTTCACTGAAGCTTTCTTT TRBJ1-1 TRBV7-2 many TRBD1
CAWSPGVGDYGYTF TGTGCCTGGAGTCCCGGGGTTGGTGACTATGGCTACACCTTC TRBJ1-2 TRBV30 - -
CASYDLQNTGELFF TGCGCCAGCTACGACCTCCAGAACACCGGGGAGCTGTTTTTT TRBJ2-2 TRBV5-1 few -
CASRKTSGSSYEQYF TGTGCCAGCAGAAAAACTAGCGGGAGCTCCTACGAGCAGTACTTC TRBJ2-7 TRBV6-2/TRBV6-3 - TRBD2
CASRITGQINQPQHF TGTGCCAGTAGGATTACGGGACAGATCAATCAGCCCCAGCATTTT TRBJ1-5 TRBV19 many TRBD1
CASSSNRDIYNEQFF TGTGCCAGCAGTTCGAACCGGGACATCTACAATGAGCAGTTCTTC TRBJ2-1 TRBV7-9 few -